The 26 T cell receptor beta chains below all came from one sample that was sequenced in a study of T-cell memory formation after mild COVID-19. TCRdb fed the 5' RACE reads into MiXCR, producing one record per CDR3 protein. The sample shows some 320,000 distinct CDR3 sequences, over 11% of them seen only once. The sample was PBMCs or a T cell subset sorted from them (not recorded which). The receptors originated from a man younger than 35 who had mild COVID-19 (a few samples of this study predate the infection). Cell type and time point are not known.

This clonotype was observed many times. The chain couples TRBV2 to TRBJ1-5; D is unresolved. CDR3 length: 16 amino acids. The V end lost 0 bases, the J end lost 3 bases, and 12 bases lay between the germline ends. CDR1 and CDR2 from the germline V gene are SNHLY and FYNNEI. CDR3 protein: CASSEADDAVNQPQHF. The CDR3 bases are TGTGCCAGCAGTGAAGCCGACGACGCAGTCAATCAGCCCCAGCATTTT.

The chain carries TRBV12-3 or TRBV12-4 and TRBJ2-7; D is perhaps TRBD1 (6 bases). Deletions cut 5 bases from V and 4 bases from J, with 6 bases between. The CDR3 is 11 residues long. The chain's CDR3 is CASSTGYEQYF. In DNA form, the CDR3 reads TGTGCCAGCAGTACAGGGTACGAGCAGTACTTC.

J is TRBJ2-7 and V is TRBV7-2; 8 nucleotides agree with TRBD1. V was clipped by 4 bases and J by 2 bases; unmatched bases: 1. The CDR3 length is 13 residues. Germline lookup yields CDR1 SGHTA and CDR2 FQGNSA. CDR3 DNA sequence: TGTGCCAGCAGCTCACAGGGGGCCTACGAGCAGTACGTC. It specifies CASSSQGAYEQYV.

This clonotype has at least ten counts. A junction boundary mismatches the germline segment, possibly from a read error. The chain employs TRBV7-9 and TRBJ1-5, with no clear D. This CDR3 comprises 12 residues. CDR1 and CDR2 from the germline V gene are SEHNR and FQNEAQ (reference sequence). The CDR3 loop is CASSLGNQPQHF. CDR3 nucleotide sequence: TGTGCCAGCAGTTTAGGGAATCAGCCCCAGCATTTT.

This clonotype showed up just a few times. The chain couples TRBV13 to TRBJ2-5; tentatively, D is TRBD1 or TRBD2 (5 bases each). The CDR3 runs to 14 residues. Germline V gives CDR1 PRHDT, CDR2 FYEKMQ (reference sequence). Trimming removed 5 bases at V and 2 bases at J, with 12 bases between. The CDR3 sequence: CASSLWDRQETQYF. The CDR3 region has the DNA TGTGCCAGCAGCCTGTGGGACCGACAAGAGACCCAGTACTTC.

This clonotype was counted a few times. This chain links TRBV4-3 with TRBJ1-2, with 8 bases lining up with TRBD1. Germline V gives CDR1 LGHNA, CDR2 YSLEER. After removal of 2 bases from V and 8 bases from J, the junction contained 10 bases not matched to a gene. The CDR3 covers 15 residues. CDR3 loop: CASSQWGGQGQGYTF. The CDR3 DNA follows: TGCGCCAGCAGCCAATGGGGAGGACAGGGCCAGGGCTACACCTTC.

This clonotype was detected only a few times. The chain uses TRBV6-4 and TRBJ1-5; D gene uncertain. The CDR3 runs 14 residues. Trimming took off 8 bases at V and 3 bases at J, with 14 bases between the two ends. Per germline, CDR1 MRHNA and CDR2 SNTAGT. The CDR3 loop is CASVRPEYNQPQHF. As DNA, the CDR3 is TGTGCCAGCGTAAGACCGGAATACAATCAGCCCCAGCATTTT.

This clonotype turned up a few times. V usage is TRBV12-3 or TRBV12-4 and J usage is TRBJ1-4; no clear D gene. The CDR3 is 14 amino acids. Trimming stripped 6 bases from V and 3 bases from J, with 11 bases between. Written as DNA, the CDR3 is TGTGCCAGCAGCTCCCCCGAAGCTAATGAAAAACTGTTTTTT. This encodes CASSSPEANEKLFF.

This clonotype was seen more than once but under ten times. CDR3 DNA sequence: TGCGCCAGCAGCACCGGGACAGGGGGGAACACTGAAGCTTTCTTT. Translating it yields CASSTGTGGNTEAFF. The V gene is TRBV5-1, the J gene TRBJ1-1; 11 bases align to TRBD1. Germline-derived CDR1 and CDR2 are SGHRS and YFSETQ. The CDR3 is 15 amino acids. Trimming at V came to 4 bases and at J to 1 base, leaving 3 bases not matched to a gene. The entire variable domain, with the rest obtained from reference TRBV5-1 and TRBJ1-1, is as follows: KAGVTQTPRYLIKTRGQQVTLSCSPISGHRSVSWYQQTPGQGLQFLFEYFSETQRNKGNFPGRFSGRQFSNSRSEMNVSTLELGDSALYLCASSTGTGGNTEAFFGQGTRLTVV.

This clonotype was seen only a few times. This chain connects TRBV12-3 or TRBV12-4 to TRBJ2-3; no definite D call. The CDR3 spans 15 residues. The germline V and J ends were trimmed by 2 bases and 0 bases, with 9 bases remaining between them. The CDR3 protein is CASSLNLLSTDTQYF. CDR3 sequence (DNA): TGTGCCAGCAGTTTAAACCTCTTGAGCACAGATACGCAGTATTTT.

This clonotype was counted ten times or more. The V gene is TRBV11-3, the J gene TRBJ2-1; no definite D call. V dropped 4 bases and J dropped 4 bases, with 5 bases sitting between them. Germline V lookup: CDR1 SGHNT, CDR2 YENEEA. CDR3 length equals 12 residues. The CDR3 here is CASSSGYNEQFF. The CDR3 DNA reads TGTGCCAGCAGCTCCGGATACAATGAGCAGTTCTTC.

Only a few counts were recorded for this clonotype. The genes are TRBV24-1 and TRBJ1-4; perhaps TRBD1 as D (6 bases). Per the germline V gene, CDR1 is KGHDR and CDR2 is SFDVKD. CDR3 length: 16 residues. With 4 bases removed from V and 1 base from J, the gap between germline ends came to 12 bases. DNA of the CDR3: TGTGCCACCAGTGAACGACAGGAGGGAACTAATGAAAAACTGTTTTTT. Encoded protein: CATSERQEGTNEKLFF.

The J gene is TRBJ1-2, the V gene TRBV5-6; D is uncertain. The CDR3 is 14 amino acids. V gave up 2 bases and J gave up 4 bases, with 12 bases separating them. In germline, CDR1 is SGHDT, CDR2 YYEEEE. The DNA of the CDR3 is TGTGCCAGCAGCTTCGGTACGCAGAGCTATGGCTACACCTTC. This translates into CASSFGTQSYGYTF.

The chain is built from TRBV29-1 and TRBJ1-1; 7 bases map to TRBD1. The germline V gene has CDR1 SQVTM and CDR2 ANQGSEA. Trimming at V came to 7 bases and at J to 0 bases, leaving 5 bases not matched to a gene. The CDR3 is 13 amino acids. The CDR3 region has the DNA TGCAGCGCGGGACAGTTGGTGAACACTGAAGCTTTCTTT. Translating gives CSAGQLVNTEAFF.

The chain is built from TRBV6-5 and TRBJ2-5; D possibly uses TRBD1 or TRBD2 (5 bases each). V lost 7 bases to trimming and J lost 5 bases, with 20 bases between them. The CDR3 has 15 residues. Per the germline V gene, CDR1 is MNHEY and CDR2 is SVGAGI. CDR3: CASTPDWGSRETQYF. The CDR3 DNA follows: TGTGCCAGCACCCCAGACTGGGGGTCCCGGGAGACCCAGTACTTC.

The chain links TRBV6-5 to TRBJ1-1; tentative D call: TRBD1 (5 bases). The CDR3 runs 11 residues. The ends were cut back, 8 bases at V and 8 bases at J, with 12 bases in the middle. Germline CDR1 and CDR2: MNHEY and SVGAGI. The CDR3 nucleotides read TGTGCCAGCTGGGGGAGTGCGGAAGCTTTCTTT. Translating it yields CASWGSAEAFF.

A few counts support this clonotype. The chain couples TRBV20-1 to TRBJ2-7; TRBD1 matches at 9 bases. Germline CDR1 and CDR2: DFQATT and SNEGSKA (reference sequence). After removal of 6 bases from V and 3 bases from J, the junction contained 3 bases not matched to a gene. The length of the CDR3 is 12 residues. DNA of the CDR3: TGCAGTGCCGAGGGACAGGGCTACGAGCAGTACTTC. Translated: CSAEGQGYEQYF.

The count of this clonotype is one. The chain employs TRBV29-1 and TRBJ1-1; 9 bases match TRBD1. Germline V gene data show CDR1 as SQVTM and CDR2 as ANQGSEA. CDR3 length: 12 amino acids. The J segment lost 11 bases and the V segment lost 2 bases, leaving 6 bases of the junction unmatched. CDR3 DNA: TGCAGCGTTGAAACTTCCGGGACAGGGGCTTTCTTT. Residues: CSVETSGTGAFF.

This clonotype has only a few counts. The rearrangement uses TRBV4-1 and TRBJ2-2; D not resolved. From germline, CDR1 is MGHRA and CDR2 YSYEKL. This CDR3 has 12 residues. Trimming left V 10 bases short and J 7 bases short, with 13 bases between. CDR3 DNA sequence: TGCGCCATCGGCAATAAGGGCGGGGAGCTGTTTTTT. Protein sequence: CAIGNKGGELFF.

This chain uses TRBV6-6 with TRBJ2-7; unclear D gene. Between the trimmed V and J ends, which lost 6 bases and 3 bases, there was a span of 9 bases. Germline CDR1 is MNHNY and CDR2 is SVGAGI (reference sequence). This CDR3 contains 12 residues. The CDR3 DNA reads as TGTGCCAGCAGCAACCCTCTCTACGAGCAGTACTTC. As protein: CASSNPLYEQYF.

In this sample, this clonotype turned up a few times. This sequence joins TRBV28 and TRBJ2-7; D possibly corresponds to TRBD2 (6 bases). The CDR3 contains 11 residues. Trimming pared 5 bases from V and 7 bases from J, leaving 9 bases between. Germline V gene sequence: CDR1 MDHEN, CDR2 SYDVKM. The CDR3 region has the DNA TGTGCCAGCAGTGCTGGGAGGGAGCAGTACTTC. This encodes CASSAGREQYF.

This clonotype was recorded many times. The V and J genes are TRBV18 and TRBJ1-1, with D possibly TRBD1 on 5 matching bases. V lost 3 bases and J lost 7, with 9 bases in between. Germline values: CDR1 KGHSH, CDR2 LQKENI. The CDR3 totals 12 residues. The CDR3 nucleotides are TGTGCCAGCTCACCCATGACAGTTGAAGCTTTCTTT. The encoded protein is CASSPMTVEAFF.

At least ten counts were recorded for this clonotype. The rearrangement uses TRBV12-3 or TRBV12-4 and TRBJ2-3; D not certain. Between the trimmed V and J ends, which lost 7 bases and 4 bases, there was a span of 6 bases. The CDR3 spans 11 residues. The CDR3 protein is CASTFSDTQYF. The CDR3 DNA reads TGTGCCAGCACCTTTTCAGATACGCAGTATTTT.

V is TRBV6-2 or TRBV6-3 and J is TRBJ2-5; 7 bases are shared with TRBD1. The trim removed 4 bases at V and 6 bases at J, leaving 5 bases unmatched. From germline, CDR1 is MNHEY and CDR2 SVGEGT. CDR3 length: 13 amino acids. The CDR3 here is CASSSQGWKTQYF. In DNA, the CDR3 is TGTGCCAGCAGTTCACAGGGGTGGAAGACCCAGTACTTC.

This rearrangement joins TRBV12-3 or TRBV12-4 to TRBJ1-1, with no clear D. The V end lost 6 bases, the J end lost 0 bases, and 5 bases lay between the germline ends. This CDR3 comprises 12 residues. The DNA of the CDR3 is TGTGCCAGCAGAACCATGAACACTGAAGCTTTCTTT. Amino acids: CASRTMNTEAFF.

This clonotype was seen a handful of times. The chain uses TRBV20-1 and TRBJ1-1, with D uncertain. The CDR3 totals 13 residues. Germline V gene lookup returns CDR1 DFQATT and CDR2 SNEGSKA (reference sequence). V was shortened by 5 bases and J by 0 bases, with 10 bases between the two germline ends. The CDR3 sequence: CSAPRLMNTEAFF. Written as DNA, the CDR3 is TGCAGTGCTCCCAGGTTAATGAACACTGAAGCTTTCTTT.